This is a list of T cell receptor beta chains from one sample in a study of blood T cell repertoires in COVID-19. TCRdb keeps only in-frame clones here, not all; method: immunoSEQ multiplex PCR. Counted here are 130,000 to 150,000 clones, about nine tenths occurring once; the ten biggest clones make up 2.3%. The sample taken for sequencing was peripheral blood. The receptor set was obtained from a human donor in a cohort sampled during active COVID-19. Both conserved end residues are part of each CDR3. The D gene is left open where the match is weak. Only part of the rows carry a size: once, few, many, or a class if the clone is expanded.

CASSSQAGRTNEKLFF	TGTGCCAGCAGCTCCCAAGCGGGGAGGACTAATGAAAAACTGTTTTTT	TRBV7-2	TRBJ1-4	.	.
CASSPLTSSSRFF	TGTGCCAGCAGCCCACTAACAAGCTCATCTCGGTTCTTC	TRBV7-9	TRBJ2-1	.	.
CASSQASVDTEAFF	TGTGCCAGCAGCCAAGCGAGCGTAGACACTGAAGCTTTCTTT	TRBV3-1/TRBV3-2	TRBJ1-1	.	.
CASSVAGGVTDTQYF	TGTGCCAGCAGTGTAGCGGGAGGGGTCACAGATACGCAGTATTTT	TRBV28	TRBJ2-3	.	TRBD2
CASTQDRSNEQFF	TGTGCCAGCACGCAGGACAGGTCCAATGAGCAGTTCTTC	TRBV2	TRBJ2-1	.	TRBD1
CASSQSEGAEAFF	TGCGCCAGCAGCCAGTCAGAGGGGGCTGAAGCTTTCTTT	TRBV4-1	TRBJ1-1	few	.
CASSFPGQGAKQYF	TGTGCCAGCAGTTTCCCCGGACAGGGGGCAAAGCAGTACTTC	TRBV27	TRBJ2-7	.	TRBD1
CASSHPGATSYNEQFF	TGCGCCAGCAGTCATCCAGGGGCTACCTCTTACAATGAGCAGTTCTTC	TRBV23-1	TRBJ2-1	.	.
CASIRSGGKNTEAFF	TGTGCCAGTATTAGGTCAGGGGGCAAGAACACTGAAGCTTTCTTT	TRBV19	TRBJ1-1	.	TRBD1
CASSRLADYSYNEQFF	TGTGCCAGCAGTCGACTAGCGGACTACTCCTACAATGAGCAGTTCTTC	TRBV6-6	TRBJ2-1	.	TRBD2
CASSAPLNTEAFF	TGTGCCAGCAGCGCCCCATTGAACACTGAAGCTTTCTTT	TRBV9	TRBJ1-1	.	.
CASSQKSLGGFGNQPQHF	TGCGCCAGCAGCCAAAAATCCTTGGGGGGGTTCGGCAATCAGCCCCAGCATTTT	TRBV4-1	TRBJ1-5	few	.
CASSIWTASNEKLFF	TGTGCCAGTAGTATCTGGACAGCCTCTAATGAAAAACTGTTTTTT	TRBV19	TRBJ1-4	.	.
CASSLQTGSEKAFF	TGTGCCAGCAGCTTGCAAACAGGGTCCGAGAAAGCTTTCTTT	TRBV5-6	TRBJ1-1	.	.
CASSFGQEYNEQFF	TGTGCCAGCAGCTTTGGACAGGAGTACAATGAGCAGTTCTTC	TRBV11-3	TRBJ2-1	.	TRBD1